One and the same sample provided the 2 T cell receptor beta chains below, sequenced in a study of Ad26.COV2.S vaccination and SARS-CoV-2 variants. Documented treatment: about 20 received Ad26.COV2.S at low or high dose, single or two shots; a few received placebo; per-sample allocation not given. Specimens were obtained on day 63 following the first vaccine or placebo injection. TCRdb's copy holds only in-frame clones and misses some; the assay was immunoSEQ multiplex PCR. The sample holds about 350,000 clones, 65% to 90% seen once. The sample was peripheral blood, taken in a trial of Ad26.COV2.S vaccine versus placebo. All receptors derive from a person aged 18-60 years who received the Ad26.COV2.S COVID-19 vaccine or a placebo.

The J gene is TRBJ1-4, the V gene TRBV4-1, with 7 bases fitting TRBD1. The CDR3 extends over 17 amino acids. After removal of 3 bases from V and 8 bases from J, the junction contained 15 bases not matched to a gene. The germline gives CDR1 MGHRA, CDR2 YSYEKL. The CDR3 nucleotides read TGCGCCAGCAGCCATGGCCGAAACAGGGGAGTGGAAGAAAAACTGTTTTTT. It yields the protein CASSHGRNRGVEEKLFF.

This chain joins TRBV7-2 and TRBJ1-6, with 9 nucleotides matching TRBD1. The length of the CDR3 is 15 residues. V lost 5 bases and J lost 7; bases outside the gene matches: 6. The germline gives CDR1 SGHTA, CDR2 FQGNSA. CDR3 protein: CASSTRTGANSPLHF. The CDR3, as DNA: TGTGCCAGCAGCACCCGGACAGGGGCCAATTCACCCCTCCACTTT.